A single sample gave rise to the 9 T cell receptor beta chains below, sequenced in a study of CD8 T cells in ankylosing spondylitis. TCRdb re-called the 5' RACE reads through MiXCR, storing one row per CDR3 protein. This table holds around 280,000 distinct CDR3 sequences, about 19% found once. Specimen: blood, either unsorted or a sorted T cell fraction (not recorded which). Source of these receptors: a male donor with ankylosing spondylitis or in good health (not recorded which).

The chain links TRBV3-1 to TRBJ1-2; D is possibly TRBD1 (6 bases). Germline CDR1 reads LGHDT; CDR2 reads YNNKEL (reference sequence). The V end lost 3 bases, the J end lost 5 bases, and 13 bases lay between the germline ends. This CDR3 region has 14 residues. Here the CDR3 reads CASSHLDRSYGYTF. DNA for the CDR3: TGTGCCAGCAGCCACCTAGACAGGTCTTATGGCTACACCTTC.

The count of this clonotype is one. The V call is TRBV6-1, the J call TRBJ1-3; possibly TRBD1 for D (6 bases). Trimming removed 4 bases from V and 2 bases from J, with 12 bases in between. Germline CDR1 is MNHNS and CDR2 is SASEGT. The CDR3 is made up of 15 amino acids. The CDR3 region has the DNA TGTGCCAGCAGTGGGCCAGGGGCCACTGGAAACACCATATATTTT. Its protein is CASSGPGATGNTIYF.

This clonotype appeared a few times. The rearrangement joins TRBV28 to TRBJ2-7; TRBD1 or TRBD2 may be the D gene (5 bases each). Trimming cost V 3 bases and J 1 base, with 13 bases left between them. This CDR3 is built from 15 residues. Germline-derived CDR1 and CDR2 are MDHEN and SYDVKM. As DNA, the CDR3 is TGTGCCAGCAGTTTCCGTGGGACGGCATCCTACGAGCAGTACGTC. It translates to CASSFRGTASYEQYV.

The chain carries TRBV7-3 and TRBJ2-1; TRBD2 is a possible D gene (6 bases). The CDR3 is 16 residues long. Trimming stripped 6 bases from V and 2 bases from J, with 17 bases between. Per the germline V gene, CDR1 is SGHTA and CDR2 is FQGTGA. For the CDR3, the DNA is TGTGCCAGCAGTCCCAGCAGGCTAGCGACCTACAATGAGCAGTTCTTC. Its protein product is CASSPSRLATYNEQFF.

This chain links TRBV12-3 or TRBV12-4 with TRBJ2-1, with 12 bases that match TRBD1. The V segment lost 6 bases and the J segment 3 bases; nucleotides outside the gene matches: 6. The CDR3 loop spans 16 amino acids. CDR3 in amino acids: CASRGTGGLFYNEQFF. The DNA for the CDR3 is TGTGCCAGCAGGGGGACAGGGGGCCTCTTCTACAATGAGCAGTTCTTC.

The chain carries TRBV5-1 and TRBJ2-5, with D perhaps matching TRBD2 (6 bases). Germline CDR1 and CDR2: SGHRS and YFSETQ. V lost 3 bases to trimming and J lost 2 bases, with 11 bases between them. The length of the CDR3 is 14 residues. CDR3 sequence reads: CASSWGLEQETQYF. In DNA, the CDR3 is TGCGCCAGCAGCTGGGGACTGGAACAAGAGACCCAGTACTTC.

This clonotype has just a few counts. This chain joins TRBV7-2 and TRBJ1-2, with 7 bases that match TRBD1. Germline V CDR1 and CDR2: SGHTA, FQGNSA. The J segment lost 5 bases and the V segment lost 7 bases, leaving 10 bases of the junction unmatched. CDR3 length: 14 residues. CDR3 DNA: TGTGCCAGCAACACAAAGACAGGGTCGTATGGCTACACCTTC. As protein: CASNTKTGSYGYTF. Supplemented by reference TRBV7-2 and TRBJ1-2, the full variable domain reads GAGVSQSPSNKVTEKGKDVELRCDPISGHTALYWYRQSLGQGLEFLIYFQGNSAPDKSGLPSDRFSAERTGGSVSTLTIQRTQQEDSAVYLCASNTKTGSYGYTFGSGTRLTVV.

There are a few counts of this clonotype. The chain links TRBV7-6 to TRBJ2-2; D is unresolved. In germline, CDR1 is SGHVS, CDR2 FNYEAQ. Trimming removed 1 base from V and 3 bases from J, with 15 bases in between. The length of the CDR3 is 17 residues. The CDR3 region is CASSLVAGFGDTGELFF. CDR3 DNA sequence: TGTGCCAGCAGCTTAGTGGCAGGATTTGGGGACACCGGGGAGCTGTTTTTT.

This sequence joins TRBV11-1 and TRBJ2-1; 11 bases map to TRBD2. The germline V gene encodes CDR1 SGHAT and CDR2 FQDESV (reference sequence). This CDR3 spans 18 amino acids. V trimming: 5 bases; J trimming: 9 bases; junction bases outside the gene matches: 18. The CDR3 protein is CASSPAAVSSGRAGEQFF. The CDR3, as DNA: TGTGCCAGCAGCCCTGCGGCCGTGAGTAGCGGGAGGGCCGGTGAGCAGTTCTTC.